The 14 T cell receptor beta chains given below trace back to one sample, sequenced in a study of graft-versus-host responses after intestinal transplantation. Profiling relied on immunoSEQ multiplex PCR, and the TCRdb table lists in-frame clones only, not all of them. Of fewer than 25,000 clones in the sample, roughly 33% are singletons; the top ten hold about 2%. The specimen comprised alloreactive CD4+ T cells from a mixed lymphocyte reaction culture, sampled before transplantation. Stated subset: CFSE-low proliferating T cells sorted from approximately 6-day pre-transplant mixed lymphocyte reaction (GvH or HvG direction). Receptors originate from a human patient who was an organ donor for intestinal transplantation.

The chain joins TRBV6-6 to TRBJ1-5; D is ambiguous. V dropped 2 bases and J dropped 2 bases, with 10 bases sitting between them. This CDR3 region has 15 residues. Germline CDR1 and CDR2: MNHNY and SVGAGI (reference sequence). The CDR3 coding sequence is TGTGCCAGCAGTTACGTGGCAGGAGGCAATCAGCCCCAGCATTTT. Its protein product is CASSYVAGGNQPQHF.

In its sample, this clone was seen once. CDR3 nucleotides: TGTGCCAGCAGTTTATGGGTGTGGACAGGGATAAGCTCCTACGAGCAGTACTTC. Protein product: CASSLWVWTGISSYEQYF. This chain connects TRBV27 to TRBJ2-7; TRBD1 matches 8 bases. CDR1 is MNHEY, CDR2 SMNVEV, per germline (reference sequence). The CDR3 contains 18 residues. V lost 1 base and J lost 0; bases outside the gene matches: 11.

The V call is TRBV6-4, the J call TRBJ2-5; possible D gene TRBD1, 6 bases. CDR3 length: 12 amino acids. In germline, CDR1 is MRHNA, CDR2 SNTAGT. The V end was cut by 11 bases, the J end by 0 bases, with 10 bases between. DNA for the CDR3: TGTGCCGGCTACAGGGACCAAGAGACCCAGTACTTC. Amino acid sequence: CAGYRDQETQYF.

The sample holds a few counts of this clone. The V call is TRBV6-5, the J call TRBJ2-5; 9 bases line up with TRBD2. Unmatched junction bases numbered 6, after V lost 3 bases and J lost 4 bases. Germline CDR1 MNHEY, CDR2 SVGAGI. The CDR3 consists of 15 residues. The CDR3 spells CASSYFSLAGETQYF. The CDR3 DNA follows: TGTGCCAGCAGTTATTTTTCACTAGCGGGAGAGACCCAGTACTTC.

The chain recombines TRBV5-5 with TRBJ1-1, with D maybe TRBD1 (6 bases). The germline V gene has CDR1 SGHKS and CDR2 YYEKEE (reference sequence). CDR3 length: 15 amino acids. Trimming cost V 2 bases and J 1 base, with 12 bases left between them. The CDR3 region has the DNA TGTGCCAGCAGCTTTTACAGGGTAGAGAACACTGAAGCTTTCTTT. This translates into CASSFYRVENTEAFF.

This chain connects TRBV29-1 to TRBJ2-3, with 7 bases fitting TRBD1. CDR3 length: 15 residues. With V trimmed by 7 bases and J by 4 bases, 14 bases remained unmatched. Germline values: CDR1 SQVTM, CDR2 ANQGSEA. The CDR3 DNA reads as TGCAGCGGCCAAGCCCACAGGGGATGGGCAGATACGCAGTATTTT. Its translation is CSGQAHRGWADTQYF.

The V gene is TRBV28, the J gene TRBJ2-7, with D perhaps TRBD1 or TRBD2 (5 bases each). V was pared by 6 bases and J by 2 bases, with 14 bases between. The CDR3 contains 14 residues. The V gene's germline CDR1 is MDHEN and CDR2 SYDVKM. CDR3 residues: CASRTSQGPYEQYF. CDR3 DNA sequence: TGTGCCAGCAGGACCTCGCAGGGACCCTACGAGCAGTACTTC.

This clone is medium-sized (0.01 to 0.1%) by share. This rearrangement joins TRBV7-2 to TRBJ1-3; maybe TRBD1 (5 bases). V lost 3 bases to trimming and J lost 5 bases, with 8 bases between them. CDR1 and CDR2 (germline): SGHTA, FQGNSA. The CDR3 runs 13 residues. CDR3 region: CASSLDIRNTIYF. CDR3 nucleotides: TGTGCCAGCAGCTTGGACATTAGAAACACCATATATTTT.

CDR3 sequence: CASSAGPTSPGNTIYF. CDR3 in DNA: TGTGCCAGCAGCGCGGGACCCACCAGCCCTGGAAACACCATATATTTT. This rearrangement joins TRBV5-4 to TRBJ1-3; perhaps TRBD1 as D (5 bases). The CDR3 is 16 amino acids. Trimming pared 4 bases from V and 2 bases from J, leaving 16 bases between. Germline lookup yields CDR1 SGHNT and CDR2 YYREEE (reference sequence).

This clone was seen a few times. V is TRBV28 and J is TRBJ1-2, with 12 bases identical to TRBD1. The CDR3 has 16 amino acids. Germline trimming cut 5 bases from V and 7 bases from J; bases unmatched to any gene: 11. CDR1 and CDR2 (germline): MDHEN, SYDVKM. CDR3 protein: CASSQIGTGGDGGYTF. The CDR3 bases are TGTGCCAGCAGTCAAATAGGGACAGGGGGCGATGGTGGCTACACCTTC.

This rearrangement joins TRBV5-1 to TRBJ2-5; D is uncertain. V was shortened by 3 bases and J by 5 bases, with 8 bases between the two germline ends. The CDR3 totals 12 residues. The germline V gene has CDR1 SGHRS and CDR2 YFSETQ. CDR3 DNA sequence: TGCGCCAGCAGCTCCCTAGGGGAGACCCAGTACTTC. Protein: CASSSLGETQYF.

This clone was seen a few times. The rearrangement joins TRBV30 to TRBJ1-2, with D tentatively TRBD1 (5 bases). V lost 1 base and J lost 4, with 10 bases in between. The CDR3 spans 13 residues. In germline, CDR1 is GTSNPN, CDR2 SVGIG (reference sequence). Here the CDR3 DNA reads TGTGCCTGGAGTGATGGGACCGGCTATGGCTACACCTTC. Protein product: CAWSDGTGYGYTF.

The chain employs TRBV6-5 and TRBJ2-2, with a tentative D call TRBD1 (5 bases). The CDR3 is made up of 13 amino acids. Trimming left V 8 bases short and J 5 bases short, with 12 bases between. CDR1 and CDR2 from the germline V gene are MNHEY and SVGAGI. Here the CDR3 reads CASLGRGTGELFF. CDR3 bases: TGTGCCAGCTTGGGGCGAGGAACCGGGGAGCTGTTTTTT.

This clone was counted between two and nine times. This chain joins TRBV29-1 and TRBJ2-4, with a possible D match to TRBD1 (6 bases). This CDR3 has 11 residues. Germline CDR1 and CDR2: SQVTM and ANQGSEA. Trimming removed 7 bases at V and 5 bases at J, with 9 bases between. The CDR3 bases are TGCAGCGGGGGGCTCGAAAACATTCAGTACTTC. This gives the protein CSGGLENIQYF.